This TCR beta chain was retrieved from a study of blood T cell repertoires in COVID-19. The CDR3 loop spans 13 amino acids. The germline gives CDR1 WSHSY, CDR2 SAAADI. The V and J ends lost 3 bases and 8 bases respectively, with 13 bases between them. Repertoires were generated with immunoSEQ multiplex PCR, while TCRdb's copy carries only in-frame clones and drops some. The profile shows 200,000 to 250,000 clones, around 90% of them singletons. The source is a woman in her twenties or thirties with acute COVID-19. The rearrangement joins TRBV10-2 to TRBJ1-2; a possible D gene is TRBD1 (5 bases). Sample: PBMCs or T cells enriched from blood (not recorded which). The CDR3 protein is CASSDRASLGYTF. The DNA for the CDR3 is TGCGCCAGCAGTGACAGGGCCTCTTTGGGCTACACCTTC.